The T cell receptor (beta chain) described here comes from a study of T cells in Graves' hyperthyroidism and ophthalmopathy. Findings and caveats of the study: Patients with ophthalmopathy were separated from those with stable hyperthyroidism by a 13 V-J model.

This clonotype was detected many times. Antigen unknown. Germline lookup yields CDR1 LGHDT and CDR2 YNNKEL (reference sequence). CDR3 size: 14 residues. Trimming removed 3 bases at V and 2 bases at J, with 10 bases between. The investigators amplified TCR beta CDR3 regions from RNA transcripts. HTBI primers drove first-round RT-PCR of the TCR CDR3. In TCRdb, the multiplex PCR reads were re-called with MiXCR into one record per CDR3 protein. The sample lists a few hundred thousand distinct CDR3 sequences; about 18% were seen once. PBMCs were obtained from 10 ml fresh peripheral blood. Sequencing was done on a sample of blood. V is TRBV3-1 and J is TRBJ1-1; D gene ambiguous. This TCR came from a woman aged 18 to 35 with Graves' hyperthyroidism. The CDR3, as DNA: TGTGCCAGCAGCCACTCTACGACTAACACTGAAGCTTTCTTT. It translates to CASSHSTTNTEAFF.